Below are 9 T cell receptor beta chains sequenced from a single sample in a study of blood T cell repertoires in COVID-19. Measured with immunoSEQ multiplex PCR; TCRdb has only the in-frame clones, and not every one. The sample lists about 150,000 clones; roughly nine tenths were seen once. The sequencing sample was made of PBMCs or T cells enriched from blood (not recorded which). These receptors were taken from a woman aged 45-60 years who had recovered from COVID-19.

This sequence joins TRBV2 and TRBJ1-5; the D is unclear. The germline V and J ends were trimmed by 5 bases and 4 bases, with 9 bases remaining between them. CDR1 is SNHLY and CDR2 is FYNNEI in the germline V gene. This CDR3 has 13 amino acids. The CDR3 here is CASSRPGNQPQHF. CDR3 in DNA: TGTGCCAGCAGTCGACCGGGAAATCAGCCCCAGCATTTT. The variable domain in full, completed from reference TRBV2 and TRBJ1-5, reads EPEVTQTPSHQVTQMGQEVILRCVPISNHLYFYWYRQILGQKVEFLVSFYNNEISEKSEIFDDQFSVERPDGSNFTLKIRSTKLEDSAMYFCASSRPGNQPQHFGDGTRLSIL.

This clone was seen just once. The CDR3, as DNA: TGTGCCACCAGTCTGGGGGACTTCCAAGAGACCCAGTACTTC. Residues: CATSLGDFQETQYF. This sequence joins TRBV24-1 and TRBJ2-5; a weak D match, TRBD2 (6 bases). In germline, CDR1 is KGHDR, CDR2 SFDVKD. The CDR3 has 14 residues. V was cut by 6 bases and J by 1 base, with 11 bases left in between.

V gene TRBV29-1 combines with J gene TRBJ2-7; 7 bases agree with TRBD1. Germline-derived CDR1 and CDR2 are SQVTM and ANQGSEA. V lost 6 bases to trimming and J lost 3 bases; unmatched junction nucleotides: 8. This CDR3 is 13 amino acids long. The CDR3 protein is CSVSTGNLYEQYF. CDR3 DNA: TGCAGCGTCTCGACAGGGAACCTCTACGAGCAGTACTTC.

This clone appeared a few times. The rearrangement uses TRBV6-4 and TRBJ2-3, with D maybe TRBD2 (6 bases). The CDR3 runs to 14 residues. V dropped 7 bases and J dropped 0 bases, with 11 bases sitting between them. Germline CDR1 MRHNA, CDR2 SNTAGT. The DNA for the CDR3 is TGTGCCAGCAAGGCGGGACCCAGCACAGATACGCAGTATTTT. Translated: CASKAGPSTDTQYF.

This chain connects TRBV28 to TRBJ1-5; 11 nucleotides match TRBD1. V shed 5 bases, J shed 5 bases, and the junction held 5 bases outside the gene matches. Germline V gene sequence: CDR1 MDHEN, CDR2 SYDVKM. The CDR3 is made up of 15 amino acids. CDR3 sequence (DNA): TGTGCCAGCAGTCCTACGGGACAGGGGGATCAGCCCCAGCATTTT. Residues: CASSPTGQGDQPQHF.

The gene calls are TRBV3-1 (or the pseudogene TRBV3-2) and TRBJ1-3; D call uncertain. Germline V CDR1 and CDR2: LGHDT, YNNKEL (reference sequence). The CDR3 extends over 17 amino acids. V was clipped by 0 bases and J by 3 bases, with 15 bases between them. The CDR3 sequence is CASSQEVVEFYGNTIYF. The CDR3 nucleotides are TGTGCCAGCAGCCAAGAGGTAGTGGAGTTTTATGGAAACACCATATATTTT.

V usage is TRBV9 and J usage is TRBJ2-7; the D gene is possibly TRBD2 (5 bases). V was trimmed by 0 bases and J by 4 bases, leaving 8 bases between them. Looked up from germline, CDR1 is SGDLS and CDR2 is YYNGEE. This CDR3 spans 13 amino acids. CDR3 residues: CASSVDTGYEQYF. The CDR3, as DNA: TGTGCCAGCAGCGTAGACACGGGGTACGAGCAGTACTTC.

V gene TRBV6-1 combines with J gene TRBJ1-6, with D possibly being TRBD1 (6 bases). There are 16 residues in the CDR3. V lost 2 bases to trimming and J lost 8 bases, with 16 bases between them. Germline CDR1 is MNHNS and CDR2 is SASEGT. CDR3 residues: CASSEYQGMGYSPLHF. The CDR3 region has the DNA TGTGCCAGCAGTGAATATCAGGGGATGGGGTATTCACCCCTCCACTTT.

This clone was seen only a few times. The rearrangement uses TRBV19 and TRBJ2-7, with 11 bases fitting TRBD2. The length of the CDR3 is 17 residues. Unmatched junction bases numbered 18, after V lost 10 bases and J lost 4 bases. CDR1 is LNHDA, CDR2 SQIVND, per germline (reference sequence). Here the CDR3 DNA reads TGTGCCACCGGGGGTATACTAGCGGGAGCGACTAAATACGAGCAGTACTTC. It encodes CATGGILAGATKYEQYF.